This T cell receptor beta chain was captured in a study of CD8+ T cells in alopecia areata. Trimming removed 5 bases from V and 7 bases from J; junction bases left unmatched: 10. Germline values: CDR1 SGHTA, CDR2 FQGNSA. The CDR3 covers 14 residues. As the sequencing template, cDNA was produced by extracting RNA and reverse transcribing it. The protocol was immunoSEQ multiplex PCR, while the TCRdb copy is restricted to in-frame clones and leaves out a portion. The repertoire holds 200,000 to 250,000 clones, with 50% to 60% as singletons. Study-level results: Normal scalp showed lower clonality than lesional scalp, especially alopecia totalis/universalis. Against the mouse data, patients shared TCRs less clearly, possibly for HLA reasons.

This sample's treatment: oral pan-JAK inhibitor, 5-10 mg twice daily. For this clone: Its antigen remains unidentified.

The TCR originated in a human donor with alopecia areata. The J gene is TRBJ2-7, the V gene TRBV7-2; 8 bases line up with TRBD1. The sequencing here drew on CD4+ T cells sorted from blood, taken at week 4, from a patient treated with tofacitinib. CDR3 DNA sequence: TGTGCCAGCAGCCGTACAGGGGGTGAGTTTGAGCAGTACTTC. As protein: CASSRTGGEFEQYF. The variable domain in full, completed from reference TRBV7-2 and TRBJ2-7, reads GAGVSQSPSNKVTEKGKDVELRCDPISGHTALYWYRQSLGQGLEFLIYFQGNSAPDKSGLPSDRFSAERTGGSVSTLTIQRTQQEDSAVYLCASSRTGGEFEQYFGPGTRLTVT.